Listed below are T cell receptor beta chains from one sample, sequenced in a study of T cells in Graves' hyperthyroidism and ophthalmopathy. TCRdb called the multiplex PCR reads again in MiXCR, with one record for every CDR3 protein. Among some 570,000 distinct CDR3 sequences listed, approximately 14% were seen once. The material sequenced was blood. These receptors originate from a woman aged 18-29 years with Graves' ophthalmopathy. The CDR3 runs from the conserved cysteine through the conserved F or W. D genes are given only for firm matches. Only part of the rows carry a size: once, few, many, or a class if the clone is expanded.

>TRBD1|TRBV27|-|TRBJ1-1
TGTGCCAGCAGCGACCGGGGCAGGGGGCCGAACACTGAAGCTTTCTTT
CASSDRGRGPNTEAFF
>-|TRBV29-1|few|TRBJ2-7
TGCAGCGTTCTTACTGGGGGGACCGGGGAGCAGTACTTC
CSVLTGGTGEQYF
>-|TRBV7-8|many|TRBJ1-4
TGTGCCAGCAGCTTAAGGGGGGCGGATGAAAAACTGTTTTTT
CASSLRGADEKLFF
>TRBD2|TRBV7-2|-|TRBJ2-7
TGTGCCAGCAGCCAACTTTGGCGGGAGGATTCCTACGAGCAGTACTTC
CASSQLWREDSYEQYF
>TRBD1|TRBV2|few|TRBJ2-4
TGTGCCAGCAGTGAGACAGGGTTAGCCAAAAACATTCAGTACTTC
CASSETGLAKNIQYF
>-|TRBV29-1|many|TRBJ2-7
TGCAGCGTTGATGCCAGGGGCAGCTACGAGCAGTACTTC
CSVDARGSYEQYF
>-|TRBV7-3|many|TRBJ2-1
TGTGCCAGCAGCTTATACGCCCCTGACAATGAGCAGTTCTTC
CASSLYAPDNEQFF
>-|TRBV11-2|many|TRBJ2-3
TGTGCCAGCAGCTTAGATCTCATAAGCACAGATACGCAGTATTTT
CASSLDLISTDTQYF
>-|TRBV20-1|-|TRBJ2-7
TGCAGTGCACTCACTCGGGCCTCTGGCTACGAGCAGTACTTC
CSALTRASGYEQYF
>-|TRBV2|few|TRBJ1-3
TGTGCCAGCAGTGAAGTCGGGGGGTACTCTGGAAACACCATATATTTT
CASSEVGGYSGNTIYF
>-|TRBV28|-|TRBJ1-2
TGTGCCAGCAGTTTCATAGGGGGGGGAGGGGGCTACACCTTC
CASSFIGGGGGYTF
>-|TRBV7-6|many|TRBJ2-1
TGTGCCAGCAGAAGGGGTGAGGGATACAATGAGCAGTTCTTC
CASRRGEGYNEQFF
>-|TRBV19|few|TRBJ1-5
TGTGCCAGTAGTATGGACAGCTCACCTAATCAGCCCCAGCATTTT
CASSMDSSPNQPQHF
>-|TRBV20-1|many|TRBJ1-2
TGCAGTGCCAATGACATCGGGGGCGGCTATGGCTACACCTTC
CSANDIGGGYGYTF
>-|TRBV27|many|TRBJ2-3
TGTGCCAGCAGTTCAATGGGTATGGGTACAGATACGCAGTATTTT
CASSSMGMGTDTQYF
>TRBD2|TRBV6-1|many|TRBJ2-3
TGTGCCAGCAGTGAAGGGACTAGCGGTTGGGGCACAGATACGCAGTATTTT
CASSEGTSGWGTDTQYF
>-|TRBV5-5|few|TRBJ2-1
TGTGCTTACTCGTGGGCTCCTTTAAGTAAGTTGCATGAGCAGTTCTTC
CAYSWAPLSKLHEQFF
>-|TRBV7-9|many|TRBJ1-2
TGTGCCAGCAGCTTAGATGGGGGCGCGGGCTACACCTTC
CASSLDGGAGYTF
>TRBD2|TRBV10-3|many|TRBJ2-1
TGTGCCATCAGGCGACTAGCGGGAGGTCCGAGGCAGTTCTTC
CAIRRLAGGPRQFF
>-|TRBV12-3/TRBV12-4|many|TRBJ1-3
TGTGCCAGCAGTTTATGGGCAGTCTACTCTGGAAACACCATATATTTT
CASSLWAVYSGNTIYF
>-|TRBV5-5|-|TRBJ2-7
TGTGCCAGCAGCCACCTCAGGGGAGGGAACTCCGAGCAGTACTTC
CASSHLRGGNSEQYF
>TRBD1|TRBV12-3/TRBV12-4|many|TRBJ2-1
TGTGCCAGCAGTTTTCCGGGACAGGGGGTCTATGAGCAGTTCTTC
CASSFPGQGVYEQFF
>TRBD2|TRBV7-9|many|TRBJ2-1
TGTGCCAGCAGCGGGACTAGCGGCTCCTACAATGAGCAGTTCTTC
CASSGTSGSYNEQFF
>-|TRBV27|-|TRBJ1-3
TGTGCCAGCAGTTTAAGGTTTAACTCTGGAAACACCATATATTTT
CASSLRFNSGNTIYF
>TRBD1|TRBV7-9|many|TRBJ2-7
TGTGCCAGCAGCCCCGGGACAGGGGATATCTACGAGCAGTACTTC
CASSPGTGDIYEQYF
>-|TRBV6-2/TRBV6-3|many|TRBJ2-7
TGTGCCAGCAGTTACTCTCCAGGGGAGCAGTACTTC
CASSYSPGEQYF
>TRBD2|TRBV3-1|-|TRBJ2-3
TGTGCCAGCAGCCAAGAAGCGGGAGGACCTCTAGATACGCAGTATTTT
CASSQEAGGPLDTQYF
>TRBD2|TRBV6-1|-|TRBJ2-7
TGTGCCAGCAGTAGAGGCAGGGGACTAGCGGGTAGCGAGCAGTACTTC
CASSRGRGLAGSEQYF
>TRBD2|TRBV20-1|many|TRBJ2-1
TGCAGTGCTAGCCCCGGGACTAGCGGGTTCTATGAGCAGTTCTTC
CSASPGTSGFYEQFF
>-|TRBV9|-|TRBJ2-2
TGTGCCAACAGCGACCAGGGCACCGGGGAGCTGTTTTTT
CANSDQGTGELFF
>TRBD1|TRBV20-1|many|TRBJ1-1
TGCAGTGCTAAGACAGGGGTGTGGATGAACACTGAAGCTTTCTTT
CSAKTGVWMNTEAFF
>-|TRBV29-1|-|TRBJ2-5
TGCAGCGTTGACCCCCAAATTGTGGGCGGAGGGACCCAGTACTTC
CSVDPQIVGGGTQYF
>-|TRBV11-2|-|TRBJ1-1
TGTGCCAGCAGTTCCGGGCCTCGTAGGGTTGCTTTCTTT
CASSSGPRRVAFF
>-|TRBV9|-|TRBJ1-3
TGTGCCAGCAGCGTCTTTCGGGGAGGCTTTTGGGACACCATATATTTT
CASSVFRGGFWDTIYF
>-|TRBV25-1|many|TRBJ2-7
TGTGCCAGCAACTCGGGGTCAGGGACCAACTCCTACGAGCAGTACTTC
CASNSGSGTNSYEQYF
>-|TRBV6-1|many|TRBJ2-3
TGTGCCAGCAGCCCCAGGGGGGACACAGATACGCAGTATTTT
CASSPRGDTDTQYF
>-|TRBV5-6|few|TRBJ2-7
TGTGCCAGCAGCTTGGCCGCGCGGGCATTTACATTAAACTCCTACGAGCAGTACTTC
CASSLAARAFTLNSYEQYF
>TRBD2|TRBV9|many|TRBJ2-1
TGTGCCAGCAGCGTTACTAGCGGGAGGGCCTCTGAGCAGTTCTTC
CASSVTSGRASEQFF
>TRBD1|TRBV24-1|-|TRBJ1-5
TGTGCCCCTACAAGGACAGGGGTCCAGCCCCAGCATTTT
CAPTRTGVQPQHF
>TRBD2|TRBV6-5|many|TRBJ2-1
TGTGCCAGCAGCTTATCGAGGGGACGGGGTCTAGCGGGAATCGATGAGCAGTTCTTC
CASSLSRGRGLAGIDEQFF
>TRBD2|TRBV25-1|-|TRBJ2-7
TGTGCCAGCAGTAAAGGACCTAGCGGGGGCTACGAGCAGTACTTC
CASSKGPSGGYEQYF
>-|TRBV7-9|many|TRBJ2-5
TGTGCCAGCAGGCAGGGGAGTGAGGAGACCCAGTACTTC
CASRQGSEETQYF
>-|TRBV7-3|many|TRBJ2-2
TGTGCCAGCAGCTTAATGACACTCGCGAACACCGGGGAGCTGTTTTTT
CASSLMTLANTGELFF
>-|TRBV12-3/TRBV12-4|many|TRBJ1-5
TGTGCCAGCACCCCTTTAGGGGGGATCAATCAGCCCCAGCATTTT
CASTPLGGINQPQHF
>-|TRBV7-9|-|TRBJ2-1
TGTGCCAGCAGCTCTCGGGAGTCCTACAATGAGCAGTTCTTC
CASSSRESYNEQFF
>-|TRBV2|many|TRBJ1-6
TGTGCCAGCAGCCCTTTGGCAGGGGAGGGAAATTCACCCCTCCACTTT
CASSPLAGEGNSPLHF
>TRBD2|TRBV7-3|-|TRBJ2-1
TGTGCCAGCAGCCCTCCCGGGACTATGAATGAGCAGTTCTTC
CASSPPGTMNEQFF